The 10 T cell receptor beta chains in this list originate from one sample, sequenced in a study of cytomegalovirus exposure and HLA in healthy donors (dated by TCRdb to 2017 to 2019). Receptor amplification or capture employed the immunoSEQ multiplex PCR assay. The multiplex PCR relied on a mix of 60 forward primers for TCR Vbeta segments and 13 reverse primers for TCR Jbeta segments. TCRdb's version of the immuneACCESS table is confined to in-frame rearrangements and falls short of the full clone set. An unresolved V gene accounts for under half of the shortfall where checked; the remainder is of unknown origin. The table for this sample shows about 190,000 clones. 6.5% of the sample goes to the ten largest clones. Sequenced sample: PBMCs. These receptors came from a young man in good health and CMV-seronegative.

The chain combines TRBV6-1 with TRBJ1-4; D gene ambiguous. The V end lost 2 bases, the J end lost 1 base, and 5 bases lay between the germline ends. The germline gives CDR1 MNHNS, CDR2 SASEGT. The CDR3 has 14 amino acids. Here the CDR3 reads CASSENLTNEKLFF. The CDR3 bases are TGTGCCAGCAGTGAAAATCTAACTAATGAAAAACTGTTTTTT.

This chain joins TRBV5-1 and TRBJ1-1; D is ambiguous. The CDR3 totals 15 residues. Trimming cost V 0 bases and J 2 bases, with 11 bases left between them. Germline values: CDR1 SGHRS, CDR2 YFSETQ. The CDR3 DNA sequence: TGCGCCAGCAGCTTGGCCGGGAACAGTAACACTGAAGCTTTCTTT. Its protein product is CASSLAGNSNTEAFF.

V is TRBV7-9 and J is TRBJ2-2; a possible D gene is TRBD2 (6 bases). This CDR3 contains 16 residues. With 2 bases removed from V and 0 bases from J, the gap between germline ends came to 10 bases. Germline assignment: CDR1 SEHNR and CDR2 FQNEAQ (reference sequence). Here the CDR3 DNA reads TGTGCCAGCAGCTTACCAGCGGGCACGAACACCGGGGAGCTGTTTTTT. Its translation is CASSLPAGTNTGELFF.

This sequence joins TRBV9 and TRBJ1-3; tentative D call: TRBD1 (5 bases). Trimming took 2 bases from V and 0 from J, leaving 15 bases between them. The CDR3 extends over 17 amino acids. Germline CDR1 reads SGDLS; CDR2 reads YYNGEE. The CDR3 DNA is TGTGCCAGCAGCGTGGGATGGGGGGACGACTCTGGAAACACCATATATTTT. Protein product: CASSVGWGDDSGNTIYF. Using reference TRBV9 and TRBJ1-3 for the parts outside the CDR3, the full variable domain is DSGVTQTPKHLITATGQRVTLRCSPRSGDLSVYWYQQSLDQGLQFLIQYYNGEERAKGNILERFSAQQFPDLHSELNLSSLELGDSALYFCASSVGWGDDSGNTIYFGEGSWLTVV.

This chain joins TRBV6-6 and TRBJ2-2; 8 positions match TRBD2. The CDR3 runs 16 residues. Germline lookup yields CDR1 MNHNY and CDR2 SVGAGI (reference sequence). Trimming at V came to 1 base and at J to 1 base, leaving 2 bases not matched to a gene. Here the CDR3 reads CASSYWGLVNTGELFF. CDR3 DNA sequence: TGTGCCAGCAGTTACTGGGGACTAGTGAACACCGGGGAGCTGTTTTTT.

For this clone: In the same sample, other DNA sequences code for this CDR3. V usage is TRBV7-2 and J usage is TRBJ1-2; 7 bases fit TRBD1. The CDR3 runs to 15 residues. The germline V gene has CDR1 SGHTA and CDR2 FQGNSA. V trimming: 3 bases; J trimming: 0 bases; junction bases outside the gene matches: 4. CDR3 nucleotides: TGTGCCAGCAGCTTGGGGCAGGGGGCTAACTATGGCTACACCTTC. Translated: CASSLGQGANYGYTF.

V is TRBV5-6 and J is TRBJ1-6; D is unclear. CDR1 is SGHDT and CDR2 is YYEEEE in the germline V gene. The ends were cut back, 2 bases at V and 7 bases at J, with 10 bases in the middle. This CDR3 is 14 amino acids long. Here the CDR3 reads CASSFGVSNSPLHF. CDR3 nucleotide sequence: TGTGCCAGCAGCTTCGGGGTGTCCAATTCACCCCTCCACTTT.

The genes are TRBV10-3 and TRBJ2-1; possible D gene TRBD1, 8 bases. Per the germline V gene, CDR1 is ENHRY and CDR2 is SYGVKD. The CDR3 has 13 amino acids. V was trimmed by 5 bases and J by 8 bases, leaving 13 bases between them. CDR3 amino acids: CAISNRGGDEQFF. As DNA, the CDR3 is TGTGCCATCAGTAACAGGGGGGGGGATGAGCAGTTCTTC.

The chain uses TRBV6-6 and TRBJ1-1; 11 bases align to TRBD1. The trim removed 5 bases at V and 3 bases at J, leaving 5 bases unmatched. Germline V gene lookup returns CDR1 MNHNY and CDR2 SVGAGI (reference sequence). This CDR3 region has 15 residues. The CDR3 DNA sequence: TGTGCCAGCAGTGGACAGGGGGCGGGAGACACTGAAGCTTTCTTT. It is translated as CASSGQGAGDTEAFF.

This chain connects TRBV19 to TRBJ1-5, with a weak D call TRBD1 (5 bases). The CDR3 covers 15 residues. V dropped 2 bases and J dropped 2 bases, with 10 bases sitting between them. CDR1 is LNHDA, CDR2 SQIVND, per germline (reference sequence). The CDR3 here is CASSITGTGNQPQHF. In DNA, the CDR3 is TGTGCCAGTAGTATAACAGGAACGGGCAATCAGCCCCAGCATTTT.